Listed here is a single T cell receptor beta chain. The target antigen is unknown. Compared with germline, one end of the junction differs, possibly owing to a read error. The sample is drawn from a study of graft-versus-host responses after intestinal transplantation. Germline CDR1 reads SSHAT; CDR2 reads FNYEAQ (reference sequence). This CDR3 region has 16 residues. Only in-frame clones appear in the TCRdb table, and some are missing; sequencing was by immunoSEQ multiplex PCR. The table lists around 90,000 clones, about 95% of them singletons. This material consisted of unstimulated CD4+ T cells sorted from spleen or lymph node cells, taken before transplant. The TCR was taken from a human donor who was the organ donor for an intestinal transplant. The V and J genes are TRBV7-7 and TRBJ2-5, with 10 positions matching TRBD2. DNA of the CDR3: TGTGCTAGCAGCTTGGCTAGCGGGGGAATCCAAGAGACCCAGTACTTC. This codes for CASSLASGGIQETQYF.